This record covers a single TCR beta chain. The sample comes from a study of blood T cell repertoires in COVID-19. Study-level background: From the United States, Italy and Spain came samples of acute and convalescent COVID-19.

This CDR3 comprises 13 residues. V lost 2 bases, J lost 13 bases, and 15 bases lay in between. Germline V gene sequence: CDR1 GTSNPN, CDR2 SVGIG (reference sequence). Sequenced by immunoSEQ multiplex PCR; TCRdb stores in-frame clones only, minus some. Of 150,000 or so clones detected, about 91% appear once; the ten largest clones hold 10%. The clonotype originates from a man between 45 and 60 years old with acute or convalescent COVID-19. The sample was peripheral blood. This chain joins TRBV30 and TRBJ1-6, with TRBD1 as a possible D gene (5 bases). DNA of the CDR3: TGTGCCTGGAGTACCCAGACAGAGACTCCCCTCCACTTT. It translates to CAWSTQTETPLHF.